This T cell receptor beta chain is from a study of graft-versus-host responses after intestinal transplantation (dated by TCRdb to the early 2020s). Describing the broader study: Recipients received multivisceral, liver-intestinal, or isolated intestinal transplants. Anti-thymocyte globulin induction was given to all recipients, followed by maintenance tacrolimus and steroids for two to four years. Bulk TCR-beta CDR3 sequencing was used to track graft-versus-host and host-versus-graft alloreactive T cell clones in the graft, circulation and bone marrow after intestinal transplantation. To identify alloreactive clones, pre-transplant mixed lymphocyte reaction products were sequenced and compared with unstimulated pre-transplant donor and recipient T cells. Of the 20 to 30 intestinal transplant recipients enrolled in the cohort, one of whom was a retransplant, 3 patients without pretransplant specimens were excluded. Donor T cell macrochimerism was defined as a peak of at least 4% donor T cells among recipient peripheral blood mononuclear cells. Instead of going to the commercial service, samples from a few later patients were sequenced in-house on an Illumina MiSeq and processed with MiXCR. Summary of the overall study and its limitations: Conclusions were limited by the relatively low number and heterogeneity of intestinal transplant patients. GvH clones were detected in recipient bone marrow, and some of these GvH clones were observed earlier in ileal mucosa or blood, consistent with an intestinal mucosal origin. Early after transplant, peak levels of circulating GvH clones were found to be associated with declines in HvG clones. In the allografts of patients with donor T cell macrochimerism, GvH to HvG T cell clonal ratios were high.

Read against the paper, the sample's time point label means: cells obtained before transplantation from donor or recipient. In mixed lymphocyte reactions, about 200,000 CFSE-labeled pre-transplant responders were plated with about 200,000 irradiated violet-dye-labeled stimulators and cultured for less than seven days. After the mixed lymphocyte reaction, proliferating CD3+CD4+CFSE-low and CD3+CD8+CFSE-low responder cells were FACS-sorted on a BD Influx sorter. The CDR1 and CDR2 encoded by the germline V gene are SGHVS and FQNEAQ. Germline trimming: 1 base from V, 2 bases from J; junction bases outside gene matches: 4. The CDR3, cysteine through phenylalanine, is 15 amino acids long. The sequence is cut down to CDR3 DNA, 45 bases in frame from base 1. Library prep was done by the immunoSEQ multiplex PCR assay. For most patients, genomic DNA was isolated with the Qiagen DNeasy Blood and Tissue Kit and shipped frozen to Adaptive Biotechnologies for TCR sequencing. For most patients, genomic DNA was subjected to high-throughput TCR-beta CDR3 sequencing by Adaptive Biotechnologies. On the study's bioinformatics: TCR sequencing data were retrieved from Adaptive's ImmunoSEQ software for roughly 17 patients, whereas three other patients were processed with MiXCR and VDJtools. To correct CD4 versus CD8 sorting errors, any sequence found in both subsets at a frequency ratio below 5:1 was removed. CDR3 nucleotide sequences shared by donor and recipient were removed because the origin of these sequences could not be assigned. Alloreactive clones required at least 2-fold expansion over unstimulated cells and minimum CFSE-low frequency of 0.002% (template counts) or 0.001% (read counts). Mappable clones were those detected in sequenced pre-transplant spleen, lymph node, or MLR CFSE-low populations of the donor or recipient. Cumulative frequency of alloreactive clones was calculated as a percentage of all sequences weighted by copy number. Held by TCRdb, this immuneACCESS table contains in-frame sequences only and omits some clones. Under half of the omission traces to an unresolved V gene where checked; the cause of the rest is unknown. V and J calls and clone size are copied from that table; D and trimming were computed from the DNA. The sample profile shows some 13,000 clones; around 40% of them were found once. The ten largest make up over 0.95% of the sample.

This clone showed up just a few times. No much larger clone exists at a distance of one base, and base qualities are not known. Recombination connected TRBV7-8 to TRBJ2-7; TRBD2 lines up with 8 middle nucleotides. This TCR was recovered from a human patient who received an intestinal transplant. The sample here was alloreactive CD4+ T cells from a mixed lymphocyte reaction culture, taken before intestinal transplant. Explained via the paper, the cell subset or site label denotes: CFSE-low proliferating T cells sorted from roughly six-day pre-transplant mixed lymphocyte reaction (GvH or HvG direction). The base sequence is TGTGCCAGCAGCTTAGGGGCGGGGGGAACCTACGAGCAGTACTTC. Its coded protein is CASSLGAGGTYEQYF.